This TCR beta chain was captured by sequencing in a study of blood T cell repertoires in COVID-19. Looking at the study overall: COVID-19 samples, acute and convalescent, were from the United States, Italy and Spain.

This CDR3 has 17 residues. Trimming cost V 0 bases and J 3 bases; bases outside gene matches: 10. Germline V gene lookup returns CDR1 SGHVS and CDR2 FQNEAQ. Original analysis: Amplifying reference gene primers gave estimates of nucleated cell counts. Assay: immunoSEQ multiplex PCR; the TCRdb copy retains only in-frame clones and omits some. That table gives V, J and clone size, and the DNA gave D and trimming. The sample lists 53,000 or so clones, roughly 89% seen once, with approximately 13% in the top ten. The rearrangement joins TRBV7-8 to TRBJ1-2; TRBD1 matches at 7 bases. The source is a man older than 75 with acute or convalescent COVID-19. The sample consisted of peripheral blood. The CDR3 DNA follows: TGTGCCAGCAGCTTAGCGGCAGGGGGGACCTCCTACTATGGCTACACCTTC. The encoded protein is CASSLAAGGTSYYGYTF.